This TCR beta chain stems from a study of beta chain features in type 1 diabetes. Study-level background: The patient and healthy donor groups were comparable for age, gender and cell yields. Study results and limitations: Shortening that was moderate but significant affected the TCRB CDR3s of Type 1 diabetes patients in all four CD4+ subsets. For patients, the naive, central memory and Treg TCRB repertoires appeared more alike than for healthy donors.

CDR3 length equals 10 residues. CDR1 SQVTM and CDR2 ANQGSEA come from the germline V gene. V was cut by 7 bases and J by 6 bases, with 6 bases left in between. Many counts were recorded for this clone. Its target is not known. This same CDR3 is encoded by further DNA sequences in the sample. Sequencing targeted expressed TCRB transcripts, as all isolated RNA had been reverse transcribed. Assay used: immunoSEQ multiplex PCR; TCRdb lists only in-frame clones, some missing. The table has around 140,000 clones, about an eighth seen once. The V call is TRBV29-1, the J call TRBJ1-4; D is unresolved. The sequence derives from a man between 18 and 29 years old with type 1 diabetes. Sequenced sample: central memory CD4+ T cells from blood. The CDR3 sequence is CSAGDEKLFF. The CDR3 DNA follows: TGCAGCGCCGGGGATGAAAAACTGTTTTTT.